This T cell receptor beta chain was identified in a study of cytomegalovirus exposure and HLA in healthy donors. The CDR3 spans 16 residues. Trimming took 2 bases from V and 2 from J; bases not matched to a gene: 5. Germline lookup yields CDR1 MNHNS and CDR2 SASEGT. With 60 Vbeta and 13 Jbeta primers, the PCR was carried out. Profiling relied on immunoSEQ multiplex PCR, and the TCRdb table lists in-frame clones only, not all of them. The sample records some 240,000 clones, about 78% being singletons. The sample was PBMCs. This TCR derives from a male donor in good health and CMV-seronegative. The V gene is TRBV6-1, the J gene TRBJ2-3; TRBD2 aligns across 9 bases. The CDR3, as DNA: TGTGCCAGCAGTGAAATCGCGGGAGGGCACACAGATACGCAGTATTTT. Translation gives CASSEIAGGHTDTQYF.